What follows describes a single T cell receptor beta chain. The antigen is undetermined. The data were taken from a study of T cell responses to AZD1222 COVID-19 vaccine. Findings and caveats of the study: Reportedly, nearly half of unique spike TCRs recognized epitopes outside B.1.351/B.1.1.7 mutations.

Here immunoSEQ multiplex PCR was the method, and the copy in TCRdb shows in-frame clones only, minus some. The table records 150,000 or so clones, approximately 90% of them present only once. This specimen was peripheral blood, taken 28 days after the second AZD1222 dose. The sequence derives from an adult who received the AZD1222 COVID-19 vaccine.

The CDR3 coding sequence is TGTGTCAGAAGCTTAGCAGCGCGGGAGAGTAACTCCTACGAGCAGTACTTC. It is translated as CVRSLAARESNSYEQYF. The V gene is TRBV7-5, the J gene TRBJ2-7; the DNA was not used to check the table's D call, TRBD2. TRBV7-5 is termed a pseudogene. CDR3 length: 17 amino acids.